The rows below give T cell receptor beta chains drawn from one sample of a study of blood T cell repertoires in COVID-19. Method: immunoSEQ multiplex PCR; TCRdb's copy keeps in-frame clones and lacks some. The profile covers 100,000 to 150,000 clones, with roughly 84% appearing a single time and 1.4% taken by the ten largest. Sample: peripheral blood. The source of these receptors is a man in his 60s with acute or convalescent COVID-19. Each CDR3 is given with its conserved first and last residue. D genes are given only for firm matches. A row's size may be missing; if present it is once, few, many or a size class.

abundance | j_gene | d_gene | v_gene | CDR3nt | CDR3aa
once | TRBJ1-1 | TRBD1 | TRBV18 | TGTGCCAGCTCACCGTACGGGACAGGGTTGAACACTGAAGCTTTCTTT | CASSPYGTGLNTEAFF
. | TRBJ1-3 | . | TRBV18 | TGTGCCAGCTCACCGCGACCACAGGGAACCCCTAGAAACACCATATATTTT | CASSPRPQGTPRNTIYF
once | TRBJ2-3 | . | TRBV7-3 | TGTGCCAGCACCTTGCCCTTCGCGGTGAGCACAGATACGCAGTATTTT | CASTLPFAVSTDTQYF
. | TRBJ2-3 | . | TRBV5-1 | TGCGCCAGCACAGTGACAGGCCCAGATACGCAGTATTTT | CASTVTGPDTQYF
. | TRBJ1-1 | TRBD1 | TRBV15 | TGTGCCACCAGCAGAGGTGGACAGGGAGGCACTGAAGCTTTCTTT | CATSRGGQGGTEAFF
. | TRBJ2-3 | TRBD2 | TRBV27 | TGTGCCAGCAGTTTGCTAGCGGGAGTTGGAGATACGCAGTATTTT | CASSLLAGVGDTQYF
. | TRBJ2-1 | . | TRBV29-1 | TGCAGCGTTCGGGGGTTACGCAATGAGCAGTTCTTC | CSVRGLRNEQFF
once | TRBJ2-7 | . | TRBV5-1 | TGCGCCAGCAGCTTGTCGCGGGGACCCTCCTACGAGCAGTACTTC | CASSLSRGPSYEQYF
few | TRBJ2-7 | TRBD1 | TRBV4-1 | TGCGCCAGCAGTCGTGGACAGGGTAAGGACGAGCAGTACTTC | CASSRGQGKDEQYF
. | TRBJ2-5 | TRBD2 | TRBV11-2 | TGTGCCAGCAGGCCTGGGGGGGTTCAAGAGACCCAGTACTTC | CASRPGGVQETQYF
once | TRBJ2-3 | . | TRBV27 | TGTGCCAGCTCTTCCTTGAGCCGACAGGGCACAGATACGCAGTATTTT | CASSSLSRQGTDTQYF
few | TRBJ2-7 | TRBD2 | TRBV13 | TGTGCCAGCAGCTCAGAAACTAGCGGGAGTTACGAGCAGTACTTC | CASSSETSGSYEQYF
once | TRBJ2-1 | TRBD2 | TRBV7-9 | TGTGCCAGCAGCGTACCGGGACTAGCGGGATATGGTGAGCAGTTCTTC | CASSVPGLAGYGEQFF
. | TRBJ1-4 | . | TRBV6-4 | TGTGCCAGCAGTGACTCATCAGGAATACTGTTTTTT | CASSDSSGILFF
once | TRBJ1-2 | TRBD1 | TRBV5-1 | TGCGCCAGCAGCTCCGGGACAGGGGAATACGGCTACACCTTC | CASSSGTGEYGYTF
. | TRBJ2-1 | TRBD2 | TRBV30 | TGTGCCTGGACTACCGGGACTAGCTACAATGAGCAGTTCTTC | CAWTTGTSYNEQFF
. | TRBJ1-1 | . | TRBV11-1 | TGTGCCAGCAGCTTTTCAGGGGACACTGAAGCTTTCTTT | CASSFSGDTEAFF
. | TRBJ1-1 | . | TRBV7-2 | TGTGCCAGCAGCCTACAGTCAGGATCGAACACTGAAGCTTTCTTT | CASSLQSGSNTEAFF
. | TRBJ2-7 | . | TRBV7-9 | TGTGCCAGCAGCTTAGGGGGACTCTACGAGCAGTACTTC | CASSLGGLYEQYF
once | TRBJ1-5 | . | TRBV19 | TGTGCCAGTAGTATAGGGTCCCAGGGGTTTGGCAATCAGCCCCAGCATTTT | CASSIGSQGFGNQPQHF
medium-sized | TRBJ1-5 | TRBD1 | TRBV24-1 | TGTGCCACCAGTGACCCTCGCAGGGGGGATAATCAGCCCCAGCATTTT | CATSDPRRGDNQPQHF
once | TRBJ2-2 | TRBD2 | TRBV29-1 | TGCAGCGTTGGCCTAGCGGGGGATGGGACCGGGGAGCTGTTTTTT | CSVGLAGDGTGELFF
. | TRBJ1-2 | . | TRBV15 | TGTGCCACGGCGGCCTTCAGGGAGGAGGGCTACACCTTC | CATAAFREEGYTF
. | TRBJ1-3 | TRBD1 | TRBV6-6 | TGTGCCAGCAGTCGGGACAGGAGCTCTGGAAACACCATATATTTT | CASSRDRSSGNTIYF
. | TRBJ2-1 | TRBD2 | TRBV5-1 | TGCGCCAGCAGCTCTTCTGCAGGACTAGGCAATGAGCAGTTCTTC | CASSSSAGLGNEQFF
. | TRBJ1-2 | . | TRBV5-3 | TGTGCCAGAAGCTTGAAAGGGGACTATGGCTACACCTTC | CARSLKGDYGYTF
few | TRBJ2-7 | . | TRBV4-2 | TGTGCCAGCAGCCAAGGTACAGGGCGCTTTTACGAGCAGTACTTC | CASSQGTGRFYEQYF
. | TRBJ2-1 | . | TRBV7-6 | TGTGCCAGCAGCCCCCAATCCGGGGTCTCCTACAATGAGCAGTTCTTC | CASSPQSGVSYNEQFF
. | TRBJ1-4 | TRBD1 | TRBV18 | TGTGCCAGCTCACCCTCAGGGGGTTTCAATGAAAAACTGTTTTTT | CASSPSGGFNEKLFF
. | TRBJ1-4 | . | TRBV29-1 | TGCACCGCCGCCGTGGGGGCGGCGCGTGAAAAACTGTTTTTT | CTAAVGAAREKLFF
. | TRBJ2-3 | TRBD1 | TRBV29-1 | TGCAGCGGCTACAGGGGCAGGGGAGATACGCAGTATTTT | CSGYRGRGDTQYF
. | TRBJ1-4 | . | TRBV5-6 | TGTGCCAGCAGACAAACGGGGGAAGGTGAAAAACTGTTTTTT | CASRQTGEGEKLFF